A single sample is the source of the 27 T cell receptor beta chains below, sequenced in a study of Ad26.COV2.S vaccination and SARS-CoV-2 variants. Described treatment: roughly 20 received Ad26.COV2.S at low or high dose, single or two shots; about 5 received placebo; per-sample allocation not given. The samples were gathered on day 63 after the first injection of vaccine or placebo. Only in-frame clones appear in the TCRdb table, and some are missing; sequencing was by immunoSEQ multiplex PCR. Of fewer than 500,000 clones listed, less than 95% are singletons. This specimen was peripheral blood, taken in a trial of Ad26.COV2.S vaccine versus placebo. The origin of the receptors is a person between 18 and 65 years old who received the Ad26.COV2.S COVID-19 vaccine or a placebo.

The V and J genes are TRBV21-1 and TRBJ2-7; the table's D gene call, TRBD1, was not cross checked with the DNA. TRBV21-1 is a recognized pseudogene. CDR3 length: 14 residues. CDR3 DNA sequence: TGTGCCAGCTCTGGACAGGCCGAAACCTACGAGCAGTACTTC. Protein sequence: CASSGQAETYEQYF.

The rearrangement links TRBV5-4 to TRBJ2-2, with D possibly called TRBD1 or TRBD2 (5 bases each). The CDR3 spans 15 residues. The germline CDR1 and CDR2 sequences are SGHNT and YYREEE (reference sequence). V lost 2 bases and J lost 0, with 8 bases in between. CDR3 region: CASSFTGPNTGELFF. The DNA of the CDR3 is TGTGCCAGCAGCTTTACGGGGCCGAACACCGGGGAGCTGTTTTTT. The whole variable domain, remainder taken from reference TRBV5-4 and TRBJ2-2, is ETGVTQSPTHLIKTRGQQVTLRCSSQSGHNTVSWYQQALGQGPQFIFQYYREEENGRGNFPPRFSGLQFPNYSSELNVNALELDDSALYLCASSFTGPNTGELFFGEGSRLTVL.

The chain has TRBV6-5 and TRBJ1-6; the match to TRBD1 covers 7 bases. The ends lost 5 bases at V and 7 bases at J; junction bases unmatched: 8. CDR3 length: 15 amino acids. Germline assignment: CDR1 MNHEY and CDR2 SVGAGI. The CDR3 spells CASSPPGGLNSPLHF. The CDR3 nucleotides are TGTGCCAGCAGTCCCCCAGGGGGTTTGAATTCACCCCTCCACTTT.

This clone was seen a single time. The rearrangement joins TRBV27 to TRBJ1-2; no clear D. V was cut by 8 bases and J by 7 bases, with 11 bases left in between. The germline CDR1 and CDR2 sequences are MNHEY and SMNVEV (reference sequence). The CDR3 contains 11 residues. CDR3 region: CASRSRGGYTF. CDR3 nucleotide sequence: TGTGCCAGCCGTAGCCGGGGTGGCTACACCTTC.

The rearrangement links TRBV28 to TRBJ2-7; 12 bases align to TRBD2. Germline CDR1 is MDHEN and CDR2 is SYDVKM. This CDR3 has 18 residues. The junction had 8 bases not matched to a gene; V was cut back by 2 bases and J by 0 bases. The CDR3, as DNA: TGTGCCAGCAGTTTAGTTCTAGCGGGAGGGTCCTACTCCTACGAGCAGTACTTC. Translating it yields CASSLVLAGGSYSYEQYF.

The chain employs TRBV29-1 and TRBJ1-5; weak D call: TRBD1 (6 bases). The V gene lost 7 bases and the J gene lost 0 bases, with 10 bases spanning the gap. This CDR3 has 13 amino acids. CDR1 is SQVTM, CDR2 ANQGSEA, per germline. The CDR3 sequence: CSAQGNSNQPQHF. The CDR3 DNA reads as TGCAGCGCCCAGGGGAATAGCAATCAGCCCCAGCATTTT.

The CDR3 sequence: CASSLHVPGQVGITNTGELFF. The CDR3 DNA follows: TGTGCCAGCAGCCTACACGTACCAGGACAGGTGGGGATTACGAACACCGGGGAGCTGTTTTTT. The chain couples TRBV7-8 to TRBJ2-2, with TRBD1 matching 7 bases. CDR3 length: 21 residues. J was trimmed by 0 bases and V by 5 bases; bases with no gene match: 21. Germline V gene sequence: CDR1 SGHVS, CDR2 FQNEAQ. Together with reference TRBV7-8 and TRBJ2-2, the CDR3 gives the full variable domain: GAGVSQSPRYKVAKRGQDVALRCDPISGHVSLFWYQQALGQGPEFLTYFQNEAQLDKSGLPSDRFFAERPEGSVSTLKIQRTQQEDSAVYLCASSLHVPGQVGITNTGELFFGEGSRLTVL.

This clone was counted a single time. The rearrangement uses TRBV7-3 and TRBJ2-1, with D possibly TRBD2 on 5 matching bases. With 2 bases removed from V and 4 bases from J, the gap between germline ends came to 9 bases. The CDR3 contains 14 residues. Germline V gene sequence: CDR1 SGHTA, CDR2 FQGTGA. The CDR3 sequence: CASSLEGGYNEQFF. CDR3 sequence (DNA): TGTGCCAGCAGCTTAGAAGGAGGTTACAATGAGCAGTTCTTC.

CDR3 sequence (DNA): TGTGCCAGTAGTAAGTGGACAGGAACAGGCAGCAATCAGCCCCAGCATTTT. It encodes CASSKWTGTGSNQPQHF. The chain carries TRBV19 and TRBJ1-5; 7 nucleotides line up with TRBD1. The germline CDR1 and CDR2 sequences are LNHDA and SQIVND (reference sequence). The ends lost 4 bases at V and 1 base at J; junction bases unmatched: 10. CDR3 length equals 17 residues.

The CDR3, as DNA: TGTGCCAGCAGCCCCGACTGGGACAATGAGCAGTTCTTC. Amino acid sequence: CASSPDWDNEQFF. The chain is built from TRBV5-4 and TRBJ2-1; the D is unclear. The germline gives CDR1 SGHNT, CDR2 YYREEE (reference sequence). Between the trimmed V and J ends, which lost 4 bases and 5 bases, there was a span of 10 bases. CDR3 length equals 13 residues.

The gene calls are TRBV19 and TRBJ1-5, with TRBD1 as a possible D gene (5 bases). Looked up from germline, CDR1 is LNHDA and CDR2 is SQIVND (reference sequence). V shed 5 bases and J shed 6 bases, with 17 bases lying between them. The CDR3 length is 15 residues. This chain's CDR3 is CASSAPGPSAQPQHF. The CDR3 coding sequence is TGTGCCAGTAGTGCTCCGGGACCTTCCGCTCAGCCCCAGCATTTT. Supplemented by reference TRBV19 and TRBJ1-5, the full variable domain reads DGGITQSPKYLFRKEGQNVTLSCEQNLNHDAMYWYRQDPGQGLRLIYYSQIVNDFQKGDIAEGYSVSREKKESFPLTVTSAQKNPTAFYLCASSAPGPSAQPQHFGDGTRLSIL.

CDR3 DNA sequence: TGCGCCAGCAGTCAATCAGGGGCCCCAACAGGCAAAAACATTCAGTACTTC. It specifies CASSQSGAPTGKNIQYF. The rearrangement uses TRBV23-1 and TRBJ2-4, with D tentatively TRBD1 (5 bases). TRBV23-1 is treated as an ORF (open reading frame) with a function not yet certain. The CDR3 covers 17 residues. V was trimmed by 0 bases and J by 3 bases, leaving 15 bases between them.

The gene calls are TRBV7-2 and TRBJ2-5; D might be TRBD2 (6 bases). The V gene's germline CDR1 is SGHTA and CDR2 FQGNSA. V was pared by 0 bases and J by 2 bases, with 13 bases between. This CDR3 region has 16 residues. CDR3 bases: TGTGCCAGCAGCTTAGCGGGGGGACTGTCACAAGAGACCCAGTACTTC. This sequence encodes CASSLAGGLSQETQYF.

V and J are TRBV11-1 and TRBJ2-3; D is unclear. Germline V gene sequence: CDR1 SGHAT, CDR2 FQDESV (reference sequence). Trimming took off 2 bases at V and 4 bases at J, with 7 bases between the two ends. CDR3 length equals 13 residues. Written as DNA, the CDR3 is TGTGCCAGCAGCTTAAAAGGACCAGATACGCAGTATTTT. It is translated as CASSLKGPDTQYF.

The chain uses TRBV19 and TRBJ2-7, with D hard to call. The V end was cut by 3 bases, the J end by 2 bases, with 8 bases between. The CDR3 is 13 residues long. Germline V lookup: CDR1 LNHDA, CDR2 SQIVND (reference sequence). The CDR3 DNA is TGTGCCAGTAGTATCCAGTCAGCCTACGAGCAGTACTTC. This encodes CASSIQSAYEQYF.

The V and J genes are TRBV28 and TRBJ2-6; tentatively, D is TRBD1 (6 bases). Trimming removed 3 bases from V and 4 bases from J, with 19 bases in between. The CDR3 spans 18 residues. Germline V gene sequence: CDR1 MDHEN, CDR2 SYDVKM. CDR3 protein: CASSLSQLGARGANVLTF. CDR3 DNA sequence: TGTGCCAGCAGTTTGAGCCAGCTGGGGGCGCGAGGGGCCAACGTCCTGACTTTC.

This chain links TRBV7-9 with TRBJ2-1, with TRBD1 matching 7 bases. The length of the CDR3 is 16 residues. In germline, CDR1 is SEHNR, CDR2 FQNEAQ (reference sequence). V lost 7 bases to trimming and J lost 3 bases; unmatched junction nucleotides: 12. CDR3 coding DNA: TGTGCCAGCAATGGGGGACCGGGACAGTTCTACAATGAGCAGTTCTTC. Its protein is CASNGGPGQFYNEQFF.

This clone was recorded only once. V usage is TRBV3-1 (or the pseudogene TRBV3-2) and J usage is TRBJ1-1, with D perhaps TRBD1 (5 bases). Trimming pared 1 base from V and 7 bases from J, leaving 16 bases between. CDR1 is LGHDT and CDR2 is YNNKEL in the germline V gene (reference sequence). CDR3 length equals 15 residues. CDR3 bases: TGTGCCAGCAGCCAAGCGGGATCCGGGACGGATGAAGCTTTCTTT. This gives the protein CASSQAGSGTDEAFF.

CDR3 in amino acids: CASSRRETGELFF. For the CDR3, the DNA is TGTGCCAGCAGTCGGCGGGAAACCGGGGAGCTGTTTTTT. V and J are TRBV12-3 or TRBV12-4 and TRBJ2-2, with D possibly matching TRBD2 (6 bases). Trimming shortened V by 5 bases and J by 5 bases, and 9 bases separated the two germline ends. The CDR3 consists of 13 residues.

The genes are TRBV4-1 and TRBJ2-2, with a possible D match to TRBD1 (6 bases). This CDR3 has 17 residues. The ends were cut back, 0 bases at V and 0 bases at J, with 11 bases in the middle. Germline CDR1 reads MGHRA; CDR2 reads YSYEKL. In DNA form, the CDR3 reads TGCGCCAGCAGCCAAGATTCGGACAGCGCGAACACCGGGGAGCTGTTTTTT. Its translation is CASSQDSDSANTGELFF.

V usage is TRBV7-2 and J usage is TRBJ2-7; a weak D match, TRBD2 (6 bases). The V gene lost 8 bases and the J gene lost 0 bases, with 14 bases spanning the gap. Per germline, CDR1 SGHTA and CDR2 FQGNSA. This CDR3 comprises 14 residues. The CDR3 region has the DNA TGTGCCAGCGGGGTTAGCGGAAACTCCTACGAGCAGTACTTC. Protein product: CASGVSGNSYEQYF.

The gene calls are TRBV29-1 and TRBJ2-7, with D perhaps TRBD1 (7 bases). The length of the CDR3 is 13 residues. Germline CDR1 is SQVTM and CDR2 is ANQGSEA. The V gene lost 3 bases and the J gene lost 6 bases, with 15 bases spanning the gap. CDR3 protein: CSVDRRGRGEQYF. CDR3 DNA: TGCAGCGTTGATCGGAGGGGGCGCGGCGAGCAGTACTTC.

J is TRBJ2-1 and V is TRBV11-2; D assignment may be TRBD1 or TRBD2 (5 bases each). Germline values: CDR1 SGHAT, CDR2 FQNNGV. CDR3 length equals 19 residues. The V end lost 2 bases, the J end lost 7 bases, and 27 bases lay between the germline ends. The CDR3 DNA sequence: TGTGCCAGCAGCTTAAGGGCCTATGCCCGTGGGGAGAAGGGGAATGAGCAGTTCTTC. It specifies CASSLRAYARGEKGNEQFF.

The chain combines TRBV3-1 (or the pseudogene TRBV3-2) with TRBJ2-7; D may match TRBD1 or TRBD2 (6 bases each). Trimming took 5 bases from V and 3 from J, leaving 11 bases between them. The CDR3 has 13 amino acids. The germline V gene encodes CDR1 LGHDT and CDR2 YNNKEL (reference sequence). The CDR3 DNA sequence: TGTGCCAGCAGCAGACTAGGGGGCTACGAGCAGTACTTC. This encodes CASSRLGGYEQYF.

This clone has a single count. The V and J genes are TRBV20-1 and TRBJ2-5; D is unresolved. The ends were cut back, 1 base at V and 4 bases at J, with 4 bases in the middle. Germline CDR1 and CDR2: DFQATT and SNEGSKA (reference sequence). The CDR3 runs 11 residues. The CDR3 DNA is TGCAGTGCTAGAGGGATAGAGACCCAGTACTTC. It codes for CSARGIETQYF.

The chain is built from TRBV5-1 and TRBJ2-5; D is possibly TRBD2 (5 bases). The CDR3 contains 12 residues. V was shortened by 7 bases and J by 1 base, with 8 bases between the two germline ends. The germline CDR1 and CDR2 sequences are SGHRS and YFSETQ. DNA of the CDR3: TGCGCCAGCGGACTGATCCAAGAGACCCAGTACTTC. Amino acid sequence: CASGLIQETQYF.

Here the CDR3 reads CASSQAGSGAYNEQFF. The CDR3, as DNA: TGTGCCAGCAGCCAAGCCGGTAGCGGGGCATACAATGAGCAGTTCTTC. The J gene is TRBJ2-1, the V gene TRBV3-1 (or the pseudogene TRBV3-2); 8 nucleotides match TRBD2. The V gene end was trimmed by 1 base and the J gene end by 4 bases; junction bases not matched to a gene: 6. CDR1 is LGHDT, CDR2 YNNKEL, per germline (reference sequence). CDR3 length: 16 amino acids.